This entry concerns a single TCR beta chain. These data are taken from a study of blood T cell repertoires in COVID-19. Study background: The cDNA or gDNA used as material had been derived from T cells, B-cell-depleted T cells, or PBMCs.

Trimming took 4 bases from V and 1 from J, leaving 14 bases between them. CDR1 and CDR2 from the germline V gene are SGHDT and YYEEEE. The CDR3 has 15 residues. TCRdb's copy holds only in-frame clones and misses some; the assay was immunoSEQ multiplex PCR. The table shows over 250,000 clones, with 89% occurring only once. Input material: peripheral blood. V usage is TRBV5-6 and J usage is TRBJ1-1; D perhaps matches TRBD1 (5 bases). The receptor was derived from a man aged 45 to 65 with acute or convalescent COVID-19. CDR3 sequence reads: CASSGGDLGNTEAFF. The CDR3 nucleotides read TGTGCCAGCAGCGGGGGGGACCTTGGGAACACTGAAGCTTTCTTT.